The 20 T cell receptor beta chains given below trace back to one sample, sequenced in a study of blood T cell repertoires in COVID-19. This table comes from immunoSEQ multiplex PCR, and its TCRdb copy is limited to in-frame clones, with some not included. The sample shows over 60,000 clones, over 80% of them seen only once. The specimen sequenced was peripheral blood. These receptors came from a woman older than 75 with acute or convalescent COVID-19.

J is TRBJ2-3 and V is TRBV9, with D uncertain. Deletions cut 4 bases from V and 5 bases from J, with 8 bases between. CDR3 length: 12 amino acids. Germline values: CDR1 SGDLS, CDR2 YYNGEE. The DNA for the CDR3 is TGTGCCAGCAGCAAATACATAGATACGCAGTATTTT. This encodes CASSKYIDTQYF.

The chain is built from TRBV6-1 and TRBJ1-5, with D maybe TRBD1 (6 bases). Trimming pared 2 bases from V and 4 bases from J, leaving 9 bases between. CDR1 is MNHNS, CDR2 SASEGT, per germline. This CDR3 contains 14 residues. The CDR3 spells CASSELQGNQPQHF. The CDR3 region has the DNA TGTGCCAGCAGTGAATTACAGGGTAATCAGCCCCAGCATTTT.

This clone appeared once. The chain carries TRBV7-3 and TRBJ2-2, with D maybe TRBD2 (5 bases). The V end was cut by 5 bases, the J end by 5 bases, with 6 bases between. Germline V CDR1 and CDR2: SGHTA, FQGTGA. This CDR3 is 12 amino acids long. The CDR3 sequence is CASSTGTGELFF. The CDR3 DNA follows: TGTGCCAGCAGCACGGGGACCGGGGAGCTGTTTTTT.

The chain is built from TRBV5-5 and TRBJ1-5; D might be TRBD1 (5 bases). Trimming shortened V by 0 bases and J by 0 bases, and 7 bases separated the two germline ends. The CDR3 covers 15 residues. The germline V gene encodes CDR1 SGHKS and CDR2 YYEKEE (reference sequence). DNA of the CDR3: TGTGCCAGCAGCTTGGAGGGGAATAGCAATCAGCCCCAGCATTTT. Its protein product is CASSLEGNSNQPQHF.

This clone was picked up one time. V gene TRBV19 combines with J gene TRBJ2-7; 7 nucleotides agree with TRBD1. In germline, CDR1 is LNHDA, CDR2 SQIVND (reference sequence). The CDR3 is 15 amino acids. V lost 3 bases to trimming and J lost 2 bases; unmatched junction nucleotides: 7. The DNA of the CDR3 is TGTGCCAGTAGTATCGCCTGGACAGGAGCCTACGAGCAGTACTTC. Its protein is CASSIAWTGAYEQYF. Based on the CDR3 plus reference TRBV19 and TRBJ2-7, the full variable domain is DGGITQSPKYLFRKEGQNVTLSCEQNLNHDAMYWYRQDPGQGLRLIYYSQIVNDFQKGDIAEGYSVSREKKESFPLTVTSAQKNPTAFYLCASSIAWTGAYEQYFGPGTRLTVT.

The chain carries TRBV19 and TRBJ2-1; TRBD2 matches at 12 bases. V dropped 6 bases and J dropped 8; count of bases not matched to a gene: 8. This CDR3 spans 15 amino acids. CDR1 and CDR2 (germline): LNHDA, SQIVND (reference sequence). CDR3 sequence (DNA): TGTGCCAGTAGGGAGACTAGCGGGAGTCATCATGAGCAGTTCTTC. It specifies CASRETSGSHHEQFF.

The rearrangement links TRBV7-8 to TRBJ2-3; D not certain. Germline V gene sequence: CDR1 SGHVS, CDR2 FQNEAQ. V lost 2 bases, J lost 4 bases, and 10 bases lay in between. This CDR3 contains 14 residues. CDR3 protein: CASSLIRTPDTQYF. CDR3 nucleotides: TGTGCCAGCAGCTTAATCCGAACTCCAGATACGCAGTATTTT. Using reference TRBV7-8 and TRBJ2-3 for the parts outside the CDR3, the full variable domain is GAGVSQSPRYKVAKRGQDVALRCDPISGHVSLFWYQQALGQGPEFLTYFQNEAQLDKSGLPSDRFFAERPEGSVSTLKIQRTQQEDSAVYLCASSLIRTPDTQYFGPGTRLTVL.

V and J are TRBV2 and TRBJ1-1; 7 bases are shared with TRBD1. CDR1 SNHLY and CDR2 FYNNEI come from the germline V gene. There are 15 residues in the CDR3. V lost 6 bases to trimming and J lost 0 bases; unmatched junction nucleotides: 7. The CDR3 spells CASRTRDSMNTEAFF. The CDR3 region has the DNA TGTGCCAGCAGGACCCGGGACAGCATGAACACTGAAGCTTTCTTT.

The CDR3 loop reads CASSWGQGAGEQYF. The DNA for the CDR3 is TGTGCCAGCAGCTGGGGTCAGGGGGCTGGCGAGCAGTACTTC. The V gene is TRBV27, the J gene TRBJ2-7; TRBD1 matches at 8 bases. CDR1 and CDR2 (germline): MNHEY, SMNVEV (reference sequence). V gave up 6 bases and J gave up 6 bases; unmatched junction bases: 10. CDR3 length: 14 residues.

This clone was recorded a few times. V gene TRBV25-1 combines with J gene TRBJ1-2; D remains ambiguous. CDR3 length: 14 residues. Trimming removed 1 base from V and 2 bases from J, with 8 bases in between. The germline V gene encodes CDR1 MGHDK and CDR2 SYGVNS. The CDR3 is CASSEFELNYGYTF. CDR3 DNA sequence: TGTGCCAGCAGTGAATTCGAGCTGAACTATGGCTACACCTTC.

V gene TRBV7-2 combines with J gene TRBJ2-2; D might be TRBD1 (5 bases). V was shortened by 1 base and J by 7 bases, with 13 bases between the two germline ends. CDR1 SGHTA and CDR2 FQGNSA come from the germline V gene. CDR3 length: 15 residues. CDR3 protein: CASSLVTGWIGELFF. The CDR3 DNA follows: TGTGCCAGCAGCTTAGTAACAGGATGGATCGGGGAGCTGTTTTTT.

In nucleotides, the CDR3 is TGCGCCAGCAGCCTGTGGGCTAGCGGTTACAATGAGCAGTTCTTC. As protein: CASSLWASGYNEQFF. The V gene is TRBV5-1, the J gene TRBJ2-1, with TRBD2 matching over 7 bases. Looked up from germline, CDR1 is SGHRS and CDR2 is YFSETQ. Trimming removed 4 bases from V and 4 bases from J; junction bases left unmatched: 8. The CDR3 has 15 residues.

The chain joins TRBV6-1 to TRBJ2-2; possible D gene TRBD2, 5 bases. Between the trimmed V and J ends, which lost 3 bases and 6 bases, there was a span of 20 bases. CDR3 length: 17 residues. CDR1 is MNHNS, CDR2 SASEGT, per germline. The DNA for the CDR3 is TGTGCCAGCAGTGATACACCCGGGGTACTAATTTCCGGGGAGCTGTTTTTT. Its translation is CASSDTPGVLISGELFF.

This clone came up a few times. The chain is built from TRBV6-2 or TRBV6-3 and TRBJ1-1, with 12 positions matching TRBD1. This CDR3 is built from 17 residues. The J segment lost 6 bases and the V segment lost 2 bases, leaving 10 bases of the junction unmatched. The germline CDR1 and CDR2 sequences are MNHEY and SVGEGT. The CDR3 sequence is CASSYVPGQGARPEAFF. In DNA form, the CDR3 reads TGTGCCAGCAGTTACGTCCCGGGACAGGGGGCGAGGCCTGAAGCTTTCTTT.

The chain is built from TRBV12-3 or TRBV12-4 and TRBJ1-2, with D unclear. The CDR3 totals 13 residues. V shed 0 bases and J shed 8 bases, with 10 bases lying between them. The CDR3 nucleotides are TGTGCCAGCAGTTTAGCGGCTGGCTGGGGCTACACCTTC. This gives the protein CASSLAAGWGYTF.

This clone was picked up a small number of times. The chain couples TRBV27 to TRBJ2-7, with D tentatively TRBD1 (6 bases). CDR1 and CDR2 from the germline V gene are MNHEY and SMNVEV (reference sequence). This CDR3 has 12 amino acids. Trimming removed 5 bases from V and 3 bases from J, with 8 bases in between. The CDR3 loop is CASSPQGYEQYF. The CDR3 DNA is TGTGCCAGCAGTCCACAGGGCTACGAGCAGTACTTC.

This clone showed up just once. This CDR3 is also generated by other DNA sequences in the sample. V and J are TRBV19 and TRBJ1-2, with TRBD1 identical over 8 bases. This CDR3 is built from 14 residues. Germline CDR1 reads LNHDA; CDR2 reads SQIVND (reference sequence). Unmatched junction bases numbered 4, after V lost 5 bases and J lost 2 bases. CDR3 nucleotides: TGTGCCAGTAGTTCTACAGGGGGAAACTATGGCTACACCTTC. It specifies CASSSTGGNYGYTF.

The chain couples TRBV28 to TRBJ1-5; D perhaps matches TRBD1 (5 bases). The germline V and J ends were trimmed by 6 bases and 2 bases, with 14 bases remaining between them. Germline lookup yields CDR1 MDHEN and CDR2 SYDVKM. CDR3 length equals 15 residues. The CDR3 loop is CASSFGAGRNQPQHF. CDR3 nucleotides: TGTGCCAGCAGCTTTGGGGCCGGGCGCAATCAGCCCCAGCATTTT.

The sample holds one count of this clone. This sequence joins TRBV7-9 and TRBJ1-3, with D perhaps matching TRBD1 (6 bases). V was shortened by 5 bases and J by 0 bases, with 14 bases between the two germline ends. Germline V CDR1 and CDR2: SEHNR, FQNEAQ (reference sequence). This CDR3 is built from 16 residues. This CDR3 is CASSGGGASSGNTIYF. As DNA, the CDR3 is TGTGCCAGCAGCGGCGGGGGGGCGAGCTCTGGAAACACCATATATTTT.

The chain joins TRBV27 to TRBJ1-1, with D hard to call. The CDR3 has 18 residues. Per the germline V gene, CDR1 is MNHEY and CDR2 is SMNVEV (reference sequence). V was shortened by 2 bases and J by 0 bases, with 19 bases between the two germline ends. CDR3 sequence (DNA): TGTGCCAGCAGTTTAAGAGGGCCTACATCCGCCATGAACACTGAAGCTTTCTTT. This gives the protein CASSLRGPTSAMNTEAFF.